This TCR beta chain was sequenced during a study of blood T cell repertoires in COVID-19. Looking at the study overall: PBMCs, B-cell-depleted T cells, or T cells provided the cDNA or gDNA that made up the material.

The protocol was immunoSEQ multiplex PCR, while the TCRdb copy is restricted to in-frame clones and leaves out a portion. The data show 110,000 to 150,000 clones, about nine tenths seen once. The study drew participants aged about 18 to 95 years from 24 US areas. Cohorts were based on clinical histories the participants reported. The recovered donors of Cohort 3 showed two negative PCRs, clearance, or symptom resolution. CDR1 and CDR2 (germline): ENHRY, SYGVKD. The trim removed 4 bases at V and 4 bases at J, leaving 3 bases unmatched. The CDR3 totals 13 residues. Sequencing input: PBMCs or T cells enriched from blood (not recorded which). The chain employs TRBV10-3 and TRBJ1-2, with TRBD1 matching 7 bases. This clonotype was obtained from a man in his fifties or sixties who had recovered from COVID-19. The CDR3 is CAISAGQVYGYTF. The CDR3 nucleotides read TGTGCCATCAGTGCCGGACAGGTCTATGGCTACACCTTC.